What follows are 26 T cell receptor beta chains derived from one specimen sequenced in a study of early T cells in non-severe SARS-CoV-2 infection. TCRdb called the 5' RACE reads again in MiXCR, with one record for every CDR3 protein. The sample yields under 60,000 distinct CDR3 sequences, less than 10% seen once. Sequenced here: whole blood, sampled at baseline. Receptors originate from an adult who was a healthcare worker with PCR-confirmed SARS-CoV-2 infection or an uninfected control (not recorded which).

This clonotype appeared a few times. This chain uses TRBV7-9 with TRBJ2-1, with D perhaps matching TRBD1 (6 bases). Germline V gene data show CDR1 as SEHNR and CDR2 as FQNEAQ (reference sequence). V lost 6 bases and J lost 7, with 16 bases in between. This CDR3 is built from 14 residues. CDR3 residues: CASREGGVPNEQFF. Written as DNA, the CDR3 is TGTGCCAGCAGAGAAGGGGGAGTTCCAAATGAGCAGTTCTTC.

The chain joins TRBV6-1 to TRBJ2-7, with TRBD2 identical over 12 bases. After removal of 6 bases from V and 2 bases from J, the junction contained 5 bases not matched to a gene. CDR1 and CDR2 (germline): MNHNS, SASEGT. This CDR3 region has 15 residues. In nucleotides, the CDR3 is TGTGCCAGCAGCAGACTAGCGGGGGCCCCCTACGAGCAGTACTTC. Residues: CASSRLAGAPYEQYF.

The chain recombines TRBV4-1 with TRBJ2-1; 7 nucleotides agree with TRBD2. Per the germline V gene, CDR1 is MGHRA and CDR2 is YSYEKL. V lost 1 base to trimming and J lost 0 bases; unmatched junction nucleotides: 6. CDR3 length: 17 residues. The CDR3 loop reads CASSQVLRTSSYNEQFF. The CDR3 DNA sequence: TGCGCCAGCAGCCAAGTATTAAGGACTAGCTCCTACAATGAGCAGTTCTTC.

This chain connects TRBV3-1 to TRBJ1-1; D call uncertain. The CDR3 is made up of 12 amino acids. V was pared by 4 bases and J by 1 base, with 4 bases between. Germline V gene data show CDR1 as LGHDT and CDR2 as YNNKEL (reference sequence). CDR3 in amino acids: CASSPANTEAFF. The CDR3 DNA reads TGTGCCAGCAGCCCAGCGAACACTGAAGCTTTCTTT.

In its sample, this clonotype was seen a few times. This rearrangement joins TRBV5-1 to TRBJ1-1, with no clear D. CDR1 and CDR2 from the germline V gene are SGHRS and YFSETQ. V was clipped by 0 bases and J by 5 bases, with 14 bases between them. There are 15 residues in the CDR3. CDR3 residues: CASSLATASGTEAFF. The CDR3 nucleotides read TGCGCCAGCAGCTTGGCGACGGCCTCTGGGACTGAAGCTTTCTTT. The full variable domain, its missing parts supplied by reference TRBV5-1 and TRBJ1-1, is KAGVTQTPRYLIKTRGQQVTLSCSPISGHRSVSWYQQTPGQGLQFLFEYFSETQRNKGNFPGRFSGRQFSNSRSEMNVSTLELGDSALYLCASSLATASGTEAFFGQGTRLTVV.

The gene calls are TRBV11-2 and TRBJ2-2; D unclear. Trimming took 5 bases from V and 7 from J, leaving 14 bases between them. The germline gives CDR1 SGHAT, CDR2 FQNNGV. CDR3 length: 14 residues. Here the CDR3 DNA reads TGTGCCAGCAGCGACAAACGGGTGATCGGGGAGCTGTTTTTT. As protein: CASSDKRVIGELFF. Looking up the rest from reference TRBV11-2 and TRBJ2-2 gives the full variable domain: EAGVAQSPRYKIIEKRQSVAFWCNPISGHATLYWYQQILGQGPKLLIQFQNNGVVDDSQLPKDRFSAERLKGVDSTLKIQPAKLEDSAVYLCASSDKRVIGELFFGEGSRLTVL.

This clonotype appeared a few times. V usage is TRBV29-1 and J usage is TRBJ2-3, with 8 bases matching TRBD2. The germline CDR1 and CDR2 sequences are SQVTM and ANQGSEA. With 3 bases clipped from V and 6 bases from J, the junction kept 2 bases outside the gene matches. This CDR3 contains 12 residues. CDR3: CSVDTGGDTQYF. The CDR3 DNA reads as TGCAGCGTTGATACGGGAGGGGATACGCAGTATTTT.

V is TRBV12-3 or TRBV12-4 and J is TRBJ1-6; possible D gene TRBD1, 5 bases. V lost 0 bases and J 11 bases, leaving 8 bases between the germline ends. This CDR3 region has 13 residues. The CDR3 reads CASSLAQGTPLHF. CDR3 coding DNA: TGTGCCAGCAGTTTAGCGCAGGGAACACCCCTCCACTTT.

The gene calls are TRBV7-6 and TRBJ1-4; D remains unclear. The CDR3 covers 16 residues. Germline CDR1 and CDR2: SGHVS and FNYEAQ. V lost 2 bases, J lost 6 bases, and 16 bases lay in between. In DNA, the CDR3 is TGTGCCAGCAGCTTACATCCACGGGGTGGGGATGAAAAACTGTTTTTT. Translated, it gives CASSLHPRGGDEKLFF.

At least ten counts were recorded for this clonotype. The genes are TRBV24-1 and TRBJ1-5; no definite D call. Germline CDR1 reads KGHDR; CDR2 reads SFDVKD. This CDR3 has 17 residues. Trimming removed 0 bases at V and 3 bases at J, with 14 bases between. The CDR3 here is CATSDLIRHSDNQPQHF. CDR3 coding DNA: TGTGCCACCAGTGATTTGATCCGTCATAGTGACAATCAGCCCCAGCATTTT.

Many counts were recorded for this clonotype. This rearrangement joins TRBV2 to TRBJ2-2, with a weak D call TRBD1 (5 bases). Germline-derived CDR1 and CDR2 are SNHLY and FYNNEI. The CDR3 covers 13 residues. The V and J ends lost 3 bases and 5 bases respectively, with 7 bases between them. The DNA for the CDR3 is TGTGCCAGCAGTGATAGGGGAACCGGGGAGCTGTTTTTT. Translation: CASSDRGTGELFF. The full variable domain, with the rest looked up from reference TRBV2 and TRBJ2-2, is EPEVTQTPSHQVTQMGQEVILRCVPISNHLYFYWYRQILGQKVEFLVSFYNNEISEKSEIFDDQFSVERPDGSNFTLKIRSTKLEDSAMYFCASSDRGTGELFFGEGSRLTVL.

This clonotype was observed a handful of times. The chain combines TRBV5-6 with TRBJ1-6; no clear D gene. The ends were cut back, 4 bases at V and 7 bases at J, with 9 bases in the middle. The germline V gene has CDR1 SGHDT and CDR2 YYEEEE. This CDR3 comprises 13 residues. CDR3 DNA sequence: TGTGCCAGCAGCCTTCGACTCAATTCACCCCTCCACTTT. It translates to CASSLRLNSPLHF.

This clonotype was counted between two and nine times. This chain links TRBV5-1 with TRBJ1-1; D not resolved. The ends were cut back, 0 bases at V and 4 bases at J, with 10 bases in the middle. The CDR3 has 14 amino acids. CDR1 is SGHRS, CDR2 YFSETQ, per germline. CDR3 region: CASSLVLGSTEAFF. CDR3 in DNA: TGCGCCAGCAGCTTGGTTCTAGGGAGCACTGAAGCTTTCTTT.

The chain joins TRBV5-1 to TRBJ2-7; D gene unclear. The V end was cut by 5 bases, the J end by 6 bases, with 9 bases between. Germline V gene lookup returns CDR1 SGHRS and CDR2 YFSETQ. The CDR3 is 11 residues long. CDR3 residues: CASSADLEQYF. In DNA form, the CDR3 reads TGCGCCAGCAGTGCGGATCTCGAGCAGTACTTC.

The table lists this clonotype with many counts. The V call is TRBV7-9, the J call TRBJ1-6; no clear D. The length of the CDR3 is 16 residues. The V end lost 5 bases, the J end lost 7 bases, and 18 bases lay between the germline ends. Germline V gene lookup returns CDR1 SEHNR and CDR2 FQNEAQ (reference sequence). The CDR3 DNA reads TGTGCCAGCAGCCCAGAGGGCGGGATCTGGAATTCACCCCTCCACTTT. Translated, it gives CASSPEGGIWNSPLHF. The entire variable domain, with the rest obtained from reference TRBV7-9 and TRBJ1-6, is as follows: DTGVSQNPRHKITKRGQNVTFRCDPISEHNRLYWYRQTLGQGPEFLTYFQNEAQLEKSRLLSDRFSAERPKGSFSTLEIQRTEQGDSAMYLCASSPEGGIWNSPLHFGNGTRLTVT.

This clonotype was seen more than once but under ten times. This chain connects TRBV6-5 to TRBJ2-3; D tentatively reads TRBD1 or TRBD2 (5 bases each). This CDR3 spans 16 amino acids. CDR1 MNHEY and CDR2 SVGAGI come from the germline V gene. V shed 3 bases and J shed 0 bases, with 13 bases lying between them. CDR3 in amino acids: CASSYGETASTDTQYF. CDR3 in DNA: TGTGCCAGCAGTTATGGGGAGACAGCGAGCACAGATACGCAGTATTTT.

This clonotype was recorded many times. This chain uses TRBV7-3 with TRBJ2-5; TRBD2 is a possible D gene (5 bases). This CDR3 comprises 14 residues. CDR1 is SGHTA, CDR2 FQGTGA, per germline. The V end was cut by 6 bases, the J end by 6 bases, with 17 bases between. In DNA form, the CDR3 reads TGTGCCAGCAGTTTGGCCGGGAATGTACAGACCCAGTACTTC. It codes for CASSLAGNVQTQYF. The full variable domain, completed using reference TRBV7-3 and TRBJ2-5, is GAGVSQTPSNKVTEKGKYVELRCDPISGHTALYWYRQSLGQGPEFLIYFQGTGAADDSGLPNDRFFAVRPEGSVSTLKIQRTERGDSAVYLCASSLAGNVQTQYFGPGTRLLVL.

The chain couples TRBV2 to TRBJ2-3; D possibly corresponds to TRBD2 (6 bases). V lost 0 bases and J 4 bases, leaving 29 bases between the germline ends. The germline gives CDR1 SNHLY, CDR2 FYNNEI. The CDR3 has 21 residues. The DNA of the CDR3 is TGTGCCAGCAGTGAAGCGCTTCTTTTGTCGACGGGAGTCCCTGGGGCAGATACGCAGTATTTT. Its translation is CASSEALLLSTGVPGADTQYF.

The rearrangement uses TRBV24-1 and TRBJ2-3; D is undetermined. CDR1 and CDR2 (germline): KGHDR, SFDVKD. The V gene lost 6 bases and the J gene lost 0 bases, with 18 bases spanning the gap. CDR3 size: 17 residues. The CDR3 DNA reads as TGTGCCACCAGTCCTTCTCCCGACACATCTAGCACAGATACGCAGTATTTT. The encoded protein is CATSPSPDTSSTDTQYF.

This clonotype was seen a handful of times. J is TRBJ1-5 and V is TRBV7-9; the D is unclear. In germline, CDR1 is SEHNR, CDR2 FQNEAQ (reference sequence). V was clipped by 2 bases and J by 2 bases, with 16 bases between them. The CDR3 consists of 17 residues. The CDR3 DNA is TGTGCCAGCAGCTTATCTCTAGCAGAAGGGCGCAATCAGCCCCAGCATTTT. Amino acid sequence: CASSLSLAEGRNQPQHF.

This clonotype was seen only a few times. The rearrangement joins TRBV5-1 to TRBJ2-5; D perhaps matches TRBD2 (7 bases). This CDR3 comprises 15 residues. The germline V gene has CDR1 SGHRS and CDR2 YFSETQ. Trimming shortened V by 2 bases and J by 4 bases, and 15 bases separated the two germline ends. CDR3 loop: CASSLVGGLRETQYF. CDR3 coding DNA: TGCGCCAGCAGCTTAGTGGGGGGGCTGCGAGAGACCCAGTACTTC.

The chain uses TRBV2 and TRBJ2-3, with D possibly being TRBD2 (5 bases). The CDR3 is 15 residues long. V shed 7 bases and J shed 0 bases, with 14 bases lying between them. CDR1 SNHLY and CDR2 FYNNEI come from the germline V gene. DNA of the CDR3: TGTGCCAGCACGGTCGACTACAGTAGCACAGATACGCAGTATTTT. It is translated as CASTVDYSSTDTQYF.

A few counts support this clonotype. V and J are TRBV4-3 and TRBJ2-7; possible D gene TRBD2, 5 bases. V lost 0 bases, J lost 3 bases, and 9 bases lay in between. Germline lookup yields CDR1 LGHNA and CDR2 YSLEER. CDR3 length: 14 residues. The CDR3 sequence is CASSQEVGVYEQYF. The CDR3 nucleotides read TGCGCCAGCAGCCAAGAAGTCGGGGTCTACGAGCAGTACTTC.

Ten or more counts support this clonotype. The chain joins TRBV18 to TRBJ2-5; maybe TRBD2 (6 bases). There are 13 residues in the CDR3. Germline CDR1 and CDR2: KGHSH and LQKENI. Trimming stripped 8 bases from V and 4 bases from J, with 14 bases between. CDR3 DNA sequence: TGTGCCAGCAACCGGGACTCGGGAGAGACCCAGTACTTC. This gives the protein CASNRDSGETQYF.

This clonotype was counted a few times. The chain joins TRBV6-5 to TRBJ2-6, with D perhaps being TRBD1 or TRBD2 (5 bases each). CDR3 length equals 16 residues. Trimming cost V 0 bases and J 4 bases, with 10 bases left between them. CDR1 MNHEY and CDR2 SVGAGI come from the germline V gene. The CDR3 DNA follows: TGTGCCAGCAGTTACTCGACTGGGACCGGGGCCAACGTCCTGACTTTC. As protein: CASSYSTGTGANVLTF.

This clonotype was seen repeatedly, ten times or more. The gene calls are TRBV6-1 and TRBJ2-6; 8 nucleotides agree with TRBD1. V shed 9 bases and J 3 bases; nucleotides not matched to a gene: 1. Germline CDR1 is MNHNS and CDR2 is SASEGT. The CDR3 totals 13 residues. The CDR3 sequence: CARGQDGANVLTF. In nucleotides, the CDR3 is TGTGCCAGGGGACAGGATGGGGCCAACGTCCTGACTTTC.